One sample yielded the 21 T cell receptor beta chains listed below, sequenced in a study of shared clonotypes between healthy human individuals. Profiled with immunoSEQ multiplex PCR; TCRdb holds only in-frame clones, not every one. The table has fewer than 1.4 million clones, around 78% seen once. Sample: memory CD4+ T cells from PBMCs. Noted subset: CD45RA-negative fraction. The receptor set was obtained from a man aged 18 to 29 in good health. Some clones in this sample may be carry-over from other donors' samples.

This chain uses TRBV15 with TRBJ2-5; no clear D. Germline V gene sequence: CDR1 LNHNV, CDR2 YYDKDF (reference sequence). V was pared by 0 bases and J by 9 bases, with 11 bases between. The CDR3 extends over 13 amino acids. The CDR3 DNA reads TGTGCCACCAGCAGAGAAGAAGGGATGGCCCAGTACTTC. Translated, it gives CATSREEGMAQYF.

The V gene is TRBV28, the J gene TRBJ1-5; maybe TRBD1 (5 bases). With 1 base removed from V and 6 bases from J, the gap between germline ends came to 7 bases. The CDR3 is made up of 13 amino acids. Germline loops: CDR1 MDHEN, CDR2 SYDVKM. The CDR3 nucleotides read TGTGCCAGCAGTTTATCCGGGGCTCAGCCCCAGCATTTT. Translation gives CASSLSGAQPQHF.

There are a few counts of this clone. This chain joins TRBV15 and TRBJ1-1, with D unclear. The CDR3 has 13 residues. CDR1 and CDR2 (germline): LNHNV, YYDKDF (reference sequence). The ends were cut back, 1 base at V and 6 bases at J, with 9 bases in the middle. CDR3 loop: CATSRGAGAEAFF. For the CDR3, the DNA is TGTGCCACCAGCAGAGGGGCCGGGGCTGAAGCTTTCTTT.

The chain links TRBV28 to TRBJ2-3, with D possibly TRBD2 on 6 matching bases. Germline loops: CDR1 MDHEN, CDR2 SYDVKM. The CDR3 is made up of 15 amino acids. Trimming removed 4 bases from V and 3 bases from J, with 14 bases in between. DNA of the CDR3: TGTGCCAGCAGTTCCGTGACTAGAAAAACAGATACGCAGTATTTT. Its protein is CASSSVTRKTDTQYF.

This chain joins TRBV2 and TRBJ1-2; unclear D gene. The CDR3 consists of 14 residues. From germline, CDR1 is SNHLY and CDR2 FYNNEI. Trimming pared 4 bases from V and 2 bases from J, leaving 11 bases between. The DNA of the CDR3 is TGTGCCAGCAGTGCCGCCCAGGAGAACTATGGCTACACCTTC. This encodes CASSAAQENYGYTF.

Concerning this clone: It may be a read error: a sequence one base away is much more abundant. The rearrangement joins TRBV6-6 to TRBJ1-5; D is ambiguous. The CDR3 is made up of 15 amino acids. The germline gives CDR1 MNHNY, CDR2 SVGAGI (reference sequence). For the CDR3, the DNA is TGTGCCAGCAGTTGGCCAGAAAAGAGCACTCAGCCCCAGCATTTT. Its translation: CASSWPEKSTQPQHF.

This chain links TRBV11-2 with TRBJ2-1; D is unresolved. Germline CDR1 SGHAT, CDR2 FQNNGV. Trimming took 3 bases from V and 1 from J, leaving 7 bases between them. CDR3 size: 14 residues. The CDR3 reads CASSFAPSYNEQFF. CDR3 sequence (DNA): TGTGCCAGCAGCTTCGCTCCGTCCTACAATGAGCAGTTCTTC.

This sequence joins TRBV7-2 and TRBJ2-2, with D maybe TRBD2 (5 bases). Germline V gene data show CDR1 as SGHTA and CDR2 as FQGNSA. Trimming shortened V by 2 bases and J by 4 bases, and 11 bases separated the two germline ends. The CDR3 is 15 residues long. CDR3 region: CASSLLASSTGELFF. The CDR3 nucleotides read TGTGCCAGCAGCTTACTAGCATCGTCCACCGGGGAGCTGTTTTTT.

The chain is built from TRBV18 and TRBJ1-1; no definite D call. Germline CDR1 is KGHSH and CDR2 is LQKENI. This CDR3 contains 13 residues. The V end lost 1 base, the J end lost 3 bases, and 6 bases lay between the germline ends. The chain's CDR3 is CASSPHSDTEAFF. The CDR3 region has the DNA TGTGCCAGCTCACCACATTCCGACACTGAAGCTTTCTTT.

As regards this clone: The sample has other DNA sequences that encode this CDR3 too. The chain is built from TRBV5-1 and TRBJ2-1, with D possibly matching TRBD2 (5 bases). The germline V gene has CDR1 SGHRS and CDR2 YFSETQ. The V end was cut by 4 bases, the J end by 4 bases, with 15 bases between. The CDR3 runs to 15 residues. This CDR3 reads CASSLGLAAYNEQFF. As DNA, the CDR3 is TGCGCCAGCAGCCTTGGGCTAGCTGCTTACAATGAGCAGTTCTTC. The variable domain in full, completed from reference TRBV5-1 and TRBJ2-1, reads KAGVTQTPRYLIKTRGQQVTLSCSPISGHRSVSWYQQTPGQGLQFLFEYFSETQRNKGNFPGRFSGRQFSNSRSEMNVSTLELGDSALYLCASSLGLAAYNEQFFGPGTRLTVL.

This clone was seen ten or more times. The rearrangement links TRBV4-2 to TRBJ2-5; a weak D match, TRBD2 (6 bases). Germline V lookup: CDR1 LGHNA, CDR2 YNFKEQ. The V and J ends lost 0 bases and 2 bases respectively, with 13 bases between them. This CDR3 is built from 16 residues. The DNA for the CDR3 is TGTGCCAGCAGCCAAGATATAGGGAGGTGGCAAGAGACCCAGTACTTC. It codes for CASSQDIGRWQETQYF.

The rearrangement joins TRBV21-1 to TRBJ2-7. TRBV21-1 is a pseudogene locus. The CDR3 is 13 residues long. CDR3 amino acids: CASSRAGSYEQYF. The CDR3 coding sequence is TGTGCCAGCAGCAGAGCAGGCAGTTACGAGCAGTACTTC.

V gene TRBV18 combines with J gene TRBJ1-5; D is unresolved. Trimming stripped 6 bases from V and 3 bases from J, with 9 bases between. The length of the CDR3 is 13 residues. Germline lookup yields CDR1 KGHSH and CDR2 LQKENI. The CDR3, as DNA: TGTGCCAGCTCCCCGGGGTACAATCAGCCCCAGCATTTT. Residues: CASSPGYNQPQHF.

The genes are TRBV28 and TRBJ1-2, with D perhaps matching TRBD1 (5 bases). CDR1 and CDR2 from the germline V gene are MDHEN and SYDVKM. V lost 5 bases, J lost 6 bases, and 22 bases lay in between. CDR3 length equals 16 residues. The CDR3 coding sequence is TGTGCCAGCAGTGGGATCGGGGGGACCTCCATCGATGGCTACACCTTC. This gives the protein CASSGIGGTSIDGYTF.

The chain uses TRBV6-1 and TRBJ1-5; D may be TRBD1 (5 bases). The V end lost 1 base, the J end lost 1 base, and 11 bases lay between the germline ends. Germline values: CDR1 MNHNS, CDR2 SASEGT. The CDR3 is 16 amino acids. This chain's CDR3 is CASSEVGDLSNQPQHF. The CDR3 DNA follows: TGTGCCAGCAGTGAAGTAGGGGATTTGAGCAATCAGCCCCAGCATTTT.

The rearrangement uses TRBV9 and TRBJ2-7, with 7 bases matching TRBD1. This CDR3 region has 15 residues. Looked up from germline, CDR1 is SGDLS and CDR2 is YYNGEE. V was pared by 2 bases and J by 0 bases, with 5 bases of the junction left unmatched. The CDR3 nucleotides read TGTGCCAGCAGCGTCGGGACAGTGAGCTCCTACGAGCAGTACTTC. It specifies CASSVGTVSSYEQYF. Full variable domain (remainder filled in from reference TRBV9 and TRBJ2-7): DSGVTQTPKHLITATGQRVTLRCSPRSGDLSVYWYQQSLDQGLQFLIQYYNGEERAKGNILERFSAQQFPDLHSELNLSSLELGDSALYFCASSVGTVSSYEQYFGPGTRLTVT.

The J gene is TRBJ2-3, the V gene TRBV28; D perhaps matches TRBD1 (5 bases). The CDR3 contains 20 residues. V was clipped by 3 bases and J by 0 bases, with 25 bases between them. Germline V gives CDR1 MDHEN, CDR2 SYDVKM. The CDR3 coding sequence is TGTGCCAGCAGTTTTAACCGACAGAGAATGATAGCCCTAAGCACAGATACGCAGTATTTT. Amino acids: CASSFNRQRMIALSTDTQYF.

The chain carries TRBV28 and TRBJ1-4; the D gene is possibly TRBD1 (6 bases). This CDR3 spans 17 amino acids. V dropped 5 bases and J dropped 3 bases, with 19 bases sitting between them. Germline V gene sequence: CDR1 MDHEN, CDR2 SYDVKM. The chain's CDR3 is CASSATGGRSPNEKLFF. The CDR3 DNA follows: TGTGCCAGCAGTGCGACAGGAGGCCGTTCTCCTAATGAAAAACTGTTTTTT.

This clone was recorded a few times. The chain is built from TRBV18 and TRBJ1-1; TRBD1 matches at 8 bases. The V segment lost 8 bases and the J segment 4 bases; nucleotides outside the gene matches: 9. Germline V gene data show CDR1 as KGHSH and CDR2 as LQKENI. This CDR3 contains 14 residues. The CDR3 protein is CASTLTGQVTEAFF. The CDR3, as DNA: TGTGCCAGCACTTTGACGGGACAGGTCACTGAAGCTTTCTTT.

In this sample, this clone turned up many times. J is TRBJ1-1 and V is TRBV5-1; possible D gene TRBD1, 6 bases. Germline CDR1 reads SGHRS; CDR2 reads YFSETQ. Trimming left V 4 bases short and J 0 bases short, with 13 bases between. This CDR3 is built from 15 residues. This CDR3 reads CASSAPTGVNTEAFF. The DNA for the CDR3 is TGCGCCAGCAGCGCACCGACAGGTGTGAACACTGAAGCTTTCTTT. The full variable domain, in which reference TRBV5-1 and TRBJ1-1 provide the parts outside the CDR3, is KAGVTQTPRYLIKTRGQQVTLSCSPISGHRSVSWYQQTPGQGLQFLFEYFSETQRNKGNFPGRFSGRQFSNSRSEMNVSTLELGDSALYLCASSAPTGVNTEAFFGQGTRLTVV.

The chain couples TRBV7-2 to TRBJ1-1; D unclear. From germline, CDR1 is SGHTA and CDR2 FQGNSA. Trimming removed 3 bases from V and 2 bases from J, with 10 bases in between. The CDR3 runs 14 residues. The CDR3 DNA is TGTGCCAGCAGCTTCGCAGCTACTAACACTGAAGCTTTCTTT. Residues: CASSFAATNTEAFF.